These 5 T cell receptor beta chains share one sample of origin, sequenced in a study of T-cell memory formation after mild COVID-19 (dated by TCRdb to about 2021). The method behind the library was 5' RACE. The data were produced on an Illumina NovaSeq 6000. TCRdb passed the public sequencing reads through fastp at Q25 and MiXCR, retaining productive beta sequences. Entries are consolidated by CDR3 protein sequence, retaining the most common genes and DNA. Present in this sample are over 350,000 distinct CDR3 sequences, roughly a quarter of which were seen just once. The leading ten clones occupy around 9% of the sample. The sequencing input was PBMCs or a T cell subset sorted from them (not recorded which). The receptors were sampled from an adult woman who had mild COVID-19 (a few samples of this study predate the infection). The sample titles of this study are shuffled in the database, so cell type and time point are left out; the donor was told from shared clones.

The rearrangement links TRBV12-3 or TRBV12-4 to TRBJ2-5, with 9 bases lining up with TRBD2. The J segment lost 3 bases and the V segment lost 7 bases, leaving 15 bases of the junction unmatched. The CDR3 is 17 residues long. Written as DNA, the CDR3 is TGTGCCAGCATTAAATCAAGGGCGGGAGGGATAGAAGAGACCCAGTACTTC. Translated, it gives CASIKSRAGGIEETQYF.

The V gene is TRBV12-3 or TRBV12-4, the J gene TRBJ2-1; 11 bases fit TRBD2. V dropped 4 bases and J dropped 6; count of bases not matched to a gene: 14. The CDR3 sequence is 18 residues long. The CDR3 nucleotides read TGTGCCAGCAGTTCCGGGTTGAGTGGGCTAGCGGGGGGCAATGAGCAGTTCTTC. Encoded protein: CASSSGLSGLAGGNEQFF.

The CDR3 loop reads CASSLVPGNTDTQYF. Written as DNA, the CDR3 is TGCGCCAGCAGCTTGGTTCCGGGGAACACAGATACGCAGTATTTT. The chain combines TRBV5-1 with TRBJ2-3; tentative D call: TRBD2 (5 bases). The V gene's germline CDR1 is SGHRS and CDR2 YFSETQ. The V and J ends lost 0 bases and 2 bases respectively, with 10 bases between them. CDR3 length: 15 residues. Drawing the rest from reference TRBV5-1 and TRBJ2-3, the complete variable domain is KAGVTQTPRYLIKTRGQQVTLSCSPISGHRSVSWYQQTPGQGLQFLFEYFSETQRNKGNFPGRFSGRQFSNSRSEMNVSTLELGDSALYLCASSLVPGNTDTQYFGPGTRLTVL.

This clonotype was seen a handful of times. The chain links TRBV18 to TRBJ1-1; 10 bases fit TRBD1. The V segment lost 8 bases and the J segment 1 base; nucleotides outside the gene matches: 7. Looked up from germline, CDR1 is KGHSH and CDR2 is LQKENI. The CDR3 spans 15 residues. The CDR3, as DNA: TGTGCCAGCAGCCCTGGACAGGGGGGGAACACTGAAGCTTTCTTT. As protein: CASSPGQGGNTEAFF.

This clonotype was counted only a few times. The chain couples TRBV4-2 to TRBJ2-7, with 13 bases aligning to TRBD2. In germline, CDR1 is LGHNA, CDR2 YNFKEQ. The V segment lost 3 bases and the J segment 3 bases; nucleotides outside the gene matches: 2. The CDR3 contains 15 residues. CDR3 region: CASSHRLAGGYEQYF. The CDR3, as DNA: TGTGCCAGCAGCCACCGACTAGCGGGAGGCTACGAGCAGTACTTC.